This T cell receptor (beta chain) was observed in a study of control samples from healthy donors and cancer patients. This clone was recorded once. The V gene's germline CDR1 is LGHDT and CDR2 YNNKEL (reference sequence). The germline V and J ends were trimmed by 1 base and 2 bases, with 8 bases remaining between them. The CDR3 extends over 14 amino acids. TCRdb keeps only in-frame clones here, not all; method: immunoSEQ multiplex PCR. Of 100,000 to 150,000 clones in the sample, around nine tenths were seen once. The TCR originated in a man aged 40-49 years in good health. The V gene is TRBV3-1 (or the pseudogene TRBV3-2), the J gene TRBJ2-5; D gene unclear. The specimen was blood. This CDR3 is CASSQGGRQETQYF. CDR3 bases: TGTGCCAGCAGCCAAGGTGGCAGGCAAGAGACCCAGTACTTC.